This record looks at one T cell receptor (beta chain) sequence and its context. Its antigen is unidentified. The study used a library that attached unique molecular identifiers to individual cDNA molecules. TCRdb re-analysed the RACE reads in MiXCR, keeping a single row per CDR3 protein. The table shows around 150,000 distinct CDR3 sequences, with approximately 15% occurring only once. The CDR3 runs 16 residues. J gave up 6 bases and V 7 bases, and 14 bases lay outside the gene matches. Germline CDR1 and CDR2: LGHNA and YNFKEQ. This sample is part of a study of human T cells and chemical hapten exposure. Indicated time point: patch test 1, 2 weeks after DPC sensitization. The treatment was: therapeutic diphenylcyclopropenone sensitization with weekly scalp DPC. Blood collection happened ahead of applying each patch test. Overall study findings and caveats: Relative to control repertoires, expanded TCRs gave rise to significantly more large CDR3 similarity clusters.

The sequenced sample was whole blood, obtained in connection with sensitization to the hapten diphenylcyclopropenone (DPC). The origin of this receptor is a woman between 25 and 40 years old with alopecia areata. Some clones in this sample may be carry-over from other donors' samples. V is TRBV4-2 and J is TRBJ2-2; TRBD1 matches at 7 bases. In DNA, the CDR3 is TGTGCCAGCACCCAGGCACCTCAGGGGGTTGCCGGGGAGCTGTTTTTT. It encodes CASTQAPQGVAGELFF.